This T cell receptor beta chain is from a study of blood T cell repertoires in COVID-19. The wider study: The United States, Italy and Spain were the sources of the acute and convalescent COVID-19 samples. In each case, the material was cDNA or gDNA derived from T cells, B-cell-depleted T cells, or PBMCs.

Enrollment of patients from Seattle took place during active infection, with longitudinal follow-up. The ends were cut back, 10 bases at V and 5 bases at J, with 12 bases in the middle. Germline V gives CDR1 LNHDA, CDR2 SQIVND (reference sequence). The CDR3 length is 12 residues. Authors' methods: Reference gene primer amplification gave nucleated cell count estimates. The repertoire was sequenced with immunoSEQ multiplex PCR; TCRdb's copy has only in-frame clones and lacks some. The V and J calls and clone size are taken from that table; D and trimming were inferred from the DNA. The sample contains 200,000 to 250,000 clones, 75% to 90% of which appear only once.

This chain joins TRBV19 and TRBJ1-5; D possibly corresponds to TRBD1 (5 bases). Sequenced input: peripheral blood. This TCR came from an elderly woman with COVID-19, enrolled during active disease. The CDR3 here is CATGGLDQPQHF. The CDR3 DNA reads TGTGCCACCGGGGGGTTGGATCAGCCCCAGCATTTT.